This T cell receptor (beta chain) was observed in a study of human T cells and chemical hapten exposure. Study-level information: Doses of diphenylcyclopropenone went to the patients' scalps weekly throughout the approximately 22-week study.

During construction of the library, unique molecular identifiers were attached to individual cDNA molecules for quantitative, reproducible TCR counting. TCRdb analysed the RACE reads with MiXCR anew, one entry per CDR3 protein. The sample consists of over 150,000 distinct CDR3 sequences, roughly 26% of them appearing once. As to time point: patch test 3, about 24 weeks after DPC sensitization. Treatment here: therapeutic diphenylcyclopropenone sensitization with weekly scalp DPC. Total RNA was isolated from whole blood that had not been fractionated. Germline V CDR1 and CDR2: MNHNS, SASEGT. The V gene lost 5 bases and the J gene lost 3 bases, with 10 bases spanning the gap. The CDR3 runs to 14 residues.

The V call is TRBV6-1, the J call TRBJ2-2; D possibly corresponds to TRBD1 (7 bases). The sequencing here drew on whole blood, taken in connection with sensitization to the hapten diphenylcyclopropenone (DPC). The TCR sequence derives from a woman younger than 35 with alopecia areata. Some clones in this sample may be carry-over from other donors' samples. CDR3 amino acids: CASSTGEDTGELFF. In DNA, the CDR3 is TGTGCCAGCAGTACAGGGGAGGACACCGGGGAGCTGTTTTTT.